This T cell receptor beta chain stems from a study of Ad26.COV2.S vaccination and SARS-CoV-2 variants. Broader study findings: Total responses of T cells may have been underestimated by the analyses of TCR breadth and depth. Across vaccine and placebo recipients, the breadth of non-spike TCRs was similar.

Clones were read by immunoSEQ multiplex PCR, and TCRdb kept only the in-frame ones, dropping some. The data hold roughly 330,000 clones, with 90% observed a single time. About this clone: Antigen specificity is unknown.

Treatment noted: 19 received Ad26.COV2.S at low or high dose, single or two shots; about five received placebo; per-sample allocation not given. Vaccine and placebo recipients were sampled on day 63 after the first injection. Trimming cost V 1 base and J 0 bases, with 13 bases left between them. Germline-derived CDR1 and CDR2 are SGDLS and YYNGEE. This CDR3 region has 16 residues. The source material was peripheral blood, sampled in a trial of Ad26.COV2.S vaccine versus placebo. This chain links TRBV9 with TRBJ1-1, with no clear D. The source is a person aged 18-60 years who received the Ad26.COV2.S COVID-19 vaccine or a placebo. The CDR3 protein is CASSVSAYNLNTEAFF. Written as DNA, the CDR3 is TGTGCCAGCAGCGTATCAGCTTACAATCTGAACACTGAAGCTTTCTTT.